This TCR beta chain originates from a study of blood T cell repertoires in COVID-19. Overall study context: PBMCs, B-cell-depleted T cells, or T cells were the source of the cDNA or gDNA that made up the material.

The CDR3 covers 13 residues. V shed 3 bases and J shed 7 bases, with 9 bases lying between them. Germline loops: CDR1 SGHDN, CDR2 FVKESK. Method: immunoSEQ multiplex PCR; TCRdb's copy keeps in-frame clones and lacks some. This sample carries under 150,000 clones, 84% of them seen once, and the ten largest clones take roughly 3.7%. Sequencing input: PBMCs or T cells enriched from blood (not recorded which). The source of this sequence is a man in his fifties in a cohort exposed to, infected with or recovered from COVID-19 (not recorded which). The rearrangement joins TRBV14 to TRBJ2-2; perhaps TRBD2 as D (5 bases). The CDR3 protein is CASSHVTSGELFF. Here the CDR3 DNA reads TGTGCCAGCAGCCATGTCACTAGCGGGGAGCTGTTTTTT.